This passage covers 29 T cell receptor beta chains from one sample sequenced in a study of T cells after yellow fever vaccination. Each CDR3 protein gets one entry after TCRdb re-called the 5' RACE reads with MiXCR. The sample lists roughly 300,000 distinct CDR3 sequences, around 7% occurring once. The sequenced sample was PBMCs, obtained about 41 days after the first yellow fever vaccination. Receptor source: a man between 18 and 29 years old who received the YFV17D yellow fever vaccine.

The genes are TRBV12-3 or TRBV12-4 and TRBJ1-1, with D possibly TRBD1 on 6 matching bases. The CDR3 has 14 amino acids. The ends were cut back, 5 bases at V and 1 base at J, with 11 bases in the middle. The CDR3 DNA follows: TGTGCCAGCAGTCCAGGACAGAAGAACACTGAAGCTTTCTTT. Its protein product is CASSPGQKNTEAFF.

This chain joins TRBV4-3 and TRBJ2-2; 9 bases fit TRBD2. The CDR3 is 17 amino acids. V lost 1 base to trimming and J lost 3 bases; unmatched junction nucleotides: 6. CDR1 LGHNA and CDR2 YSLEER come from the germline V gene. The CDR3 spells CASSQGSAGGYTGELFF. The CDR3 coding sequence is TGCGCCAGCAGCCAAGGATCAGCGGGGGGATACACCGGGGAGCTGTTTTTT.

This clonotype was observed a handful of times. The chain employs TRBV6-1 and TRBJ2-7; 9 nucleotides line up with TRBD1. Losses at the gene ends were 0 bases for V and 5 bases for J; bases not matched to a gene: 5. CDR1 is MNHNS and CDR2 is SASEGT in the germline V gene. The length of the CDR3 is 15 residues. The DNA of the CDR3 is TGTGCCAGCAGTGAAGCGGGACAGGGCGCCGACGAGCAGTACGTC. This codes for CASSEAGQGADEQYV.

This clonotype has just a few counts. This chain joins TRBV25-1 and TRBJ1-2; unclear D gene. Germline V lookup: CDR1 MGHDK, CDR2 SYGVNS. Trimming removed 4 bases from V and 3 bases from J, with 6 bases in between. This CDR3 comprises 12 residues. Written as DNA, the CDR3 is TGTGCCAGCAGTGCCGGGTACTATGGCTACACCTTC. It encodes CASSAGYYGYTF.

This clonotype was detected only a few times. The chain carries TRBV14 and TRBJ2-2; 10 nucleotides line up with TRBD2. The germline gives CDR1 SGHDN, CDR2 FVKESK. Losses at the gene ends were 4 bases for V and 4 bases for J; bases not matched to a gene: 12. The CDR3 consists of 18 residues. CDR3 region: CASSPRRDSGGTTGELFF. CDR3 nucleotides: TGTGCCAGCAGCCCCCGAAGAGATAGCGGGGGGACCACCGGGGAGCTGTTTTTT.

This clonotype was picked up a small number of times. CDR3 nucleotides: TGTGCCAGCAGCGACTTAGGGGGCCGCGCCGGGGAGCTGTTTTTT. As protein: CASSDLGGRAGELFF. The rearrangement links TRBV6-1 to TRBJ2-2, with TRBD1 identical over 7 bases. The junction had 10 bases not matched to a gene; V was cut back by 6 bases and J by 6 bases. CDR1 is MNHNS, CDR2 SASEGT, per germline. This CDR3 is 15 amino acids long.

This clonotype occurred many times. The rearrangement uses TRBV6-4 and TRBJ2-2; TRBD2 matches at 8 bases. Germline values: CDR1 MRHNA, CDR2 SNTAGT. This CDR3 is built from 13 residues. Trimming took 8 bases from V and 3 from J; bases not matched to a gene: 2. CDR3 nucleotide sequence: TGTGCCAGCTCACTAGCGGACACCGGGGAGCTGTTTTTT. Translated, it gives CASSLADTGELFF.

Ten or more counts support this clonotype. The J gene is TRBJ2-3, the V gene TRBV20-1; possibly TRBD1 for D (5 bases). This CDR3 spans 15 amino acids. In germline, CDR1 is DFQATT, CDR2 SNEGSKA (reference sequence). Trimming removed 5 bases from V and 1 base from J, with 16 bases in between. CDR3: CSAFARAVGTDTQYF. The CDR3 nucleotides are TGCAGTGCTTTCGCCAGGGCAGTTGGCACAGATACGCAGTATTTT.

This clonotype occurred many times. The J gene is TRBJ1-5, the V gene TRBV9; D remains ambiguous. There are 14 residues in the CDR3. V was cut by 3 bases and J by 6 bases, with 13 bases left in between. Per the germline V gene, CDR1 is SGDLS and CDR2 is YYNGEE. DNA for the CDR3: TGTGCCAGCAGCGGTGCGATTAACGGTCAGCCCCAGCATTTT. The encoded protein is CASSGAINGQPQHF.

The gene calls are TRBV9 and TRBJ2-1, with 11 bases lining up with TRBD2. The CDR3 length is 13 residues. The V gene's germline CDR1 is SGDLS and CDR2 YYNGEE. Unmatched junction bases numbered 6, after V lost 6 bases and J lost 10 bases. The CDR3 sequence: CASNIAGGTEQFF. The CDR3 nucleotides read TGTGCCAGCAATATAGCGGGGGGGACCGAGCAGTTCTTC.

This clonotype came up a few times. The chain uses TRBV4-1 and TRBJ1-5; 9 nucleotides align to TRBD1. Germline V gene sequence: CDR1 MGHRA, CDR2 YSYEKL. With 3 bases clipped from V and 4 bases from J, the junction kept 4 bases outside the gene matches. CDR3 length: 15 residues. Written as DNA, the CDR3 is TGCGCCAGCAGCCACCAGGGACAGGGAAATCAGCCCCAGCATTTT. Protein sequence: CASSHQGQGNQPQHF.

V usage is TRBV7-2 and J usage is TRBJ2-1, with TRBD2 matching over 9 bases. The V gene end was trimmed by 3 bases and the J gene end by 1 base; junction bases not matched to a gene: 10. The CDR3 sequence is 18 residues long. Germline V lookup: CDR1 SGHTA, CDR2 FQGNSA. CDR3 loop: CASSLAGLAHWSYNEQFF. CDR3 nucleotide sequence: TGTGCCAGCAGCTTGGCAGGACTAGCGCATTGGTCCTACAATGAGCAGTTCTTC.

The sample holds a few counts of this clonotype. The chain combines TRBV5-1 with TRBJ1-1, with D maybe TRBD1 (5 bases). The CDR3 is 13 residues long. Germline V gene sequence: CDR1 SGHRS, CDR2 YFSETQ. Trimming took off 8 bases at V and 4 bases at J, with 15 bases between the two ends. The CDR3 region is CASTETDGTEAFF. In DNA, the CDR3 is TGCGCCAGTACGGAGACAGACGGCACTGAAGCTTTCTTT.

The rearrangement joins TRBV11-2 to TRBJ1-5; no reliable D call. This CDR3 is built from 14 residues. V was cut by 5 bases and J by 5 bases, with 13 bases left in between. Germline-derived CDR1 and CDR2 are SGHAT and FQNNGV. CDR3 nucleotides: TGTGCCAGCAGCCGCGCCGGTTCTGATCAGCCCCAGCATTTT. The encoded protein is CASSRAGSDQPQHF.

This clonotype was recorded a few times. The V call is TRBV5-1, the J call TRBJ1-1; possibly TRBD1 for D (5 bases). V shed 7 bases and J shed 1 base, with 20 bases lying between them. The CDR3 runs to 16 residues. The germline CDR1 and CDR2 sequences are SGHRS and YFSETQ. DNA of the CDR3: TGCGCCAGCGGAGAATCATGGCAGGGAAGGAACACTGAAGCTTTCTTT. This codes for CASGESWQGRNTEAFF. The whole variable domain, remainder taken from reference TRBV5-1 and TRBJ1-1, is KAGVTQTPRYLIKTRGQQVTLSCSPISGHRSVSWYQQTPGQGLQFLFEYFSETQRNKGNFPGRFSGRQFSNSRSEMNVSTLELGDSALYLCASGESWQGRNTEAFFGQGTRLTVV.

This clonotype was seen a few times. The CDR3 sequence is CASSLVGVEGYTF. The CDR3 coding sequence is TGTGCCAGCAGCTTAGTTGGGGTGGAGGGCTACACCTTC. V gene TRBV11-2 combines with J gene TRBJ1-2, with D unresolved. The V end was cut by 1 base, the J end by 8 bases, with 11 bases between. Germline CDR1 SGHAT, CDR2 FQNNGV. The CDR3 loop spans 13 amino acids.

The V call is TRBV7-2, the J call TRBJ1-1; D may be TRBD1 (6 bases). The CDR3 loop spans 13 amino acids. CDR1 and CDR2 (germline): SGHTA, FQGNSA. V gave up 5 bases and J gave up 11 bases, with 18 bases separating them. The DNA for the CDR3 is TGTGCCAGCAGCAGCCCGAGTAGGGGGGCCGCTTTCTTT. This codes for CASSSPSRGAAFF.

This CDR3 is CASSFLRTGSEQYF. CDR3 sequence (DNA): TGTGCCAGCAGTTTCCTCCGGACAGGGAGCGAGCAGTACTTC. The V call is TRBV12-3 or TRBV12-4, the J call TRBJ2-7; 8 bases align to TRBD1. There are 14 residues in the CDR3. Trimming cost V 3 bases and J 6 bases; bases outside gene matches: 7.

Only a few counts were recorded for this clonotype. The rearrangement joins TRBV4-1 to TRBJ2-6; tentatively, D is TRBD2 (6 bases). With 4 bases removed from V and 1 base from J, the gap between germline ends came to 14 bases. This CDR3 is built from 17 residues. CDR1 and CDR2 (germline): MGHRA, YSYEKL. CDR3 sequence reads: CASSRTAEGSGANVLTF. DNA of the CDR3: TGCGCCAGCAGCCGGACCGCGGAGGGGTCTGGGGCCAACGTCCTGACTTTC.

The chain joins TRBV29-1 to TRBJ2-7; D possibly corresponds to TRBD2 (6 bases). The V and J ends lost 2 bases and 2 bases respectively, with 10 bases between them. This CDR3 comprises 13 residues. Germline CDR1 is SQVTM and CDR2 is ANQGSEA. The CDR3 region has the DNA TGCAGCGTTGAAACAGGAGGGGCCTACGAGCAGTACTTC. Amino acid sequence: CSVETGGAYEQYF.

This chain joins TRBV4-3 and TRBJ2-2; no clear D. Trimming left V 0 bases short and J 5 bases short, with 13 bases between. The CDR3 has 16 amino acids. Germline V gives CDR1 LGHNA, CDR2 YSLEER. The chain's CDR3 is CASSQDRLPGTGELFF. The DNA of the CDR3 is TGCGCCAGCAGCCAAGATAGGCTTCCTGGGACCGGGGAGCTGTTTTTT.

The chain uses TRBV12-3 or TRBV12-4 and TRBJ1-3; D ambiguous. CDR3 length equals 11 residues. V lost 1 base and J lost 6, with 1 base in between. CDR3 DNA: TGTGCCAGCAGTTTAGTAAACACCATATATTTT. This encodes CASSLVNTIYF.

This sequence joins TRBV6-5 and TRBJ1-2; D possibly corresponds to TRBD1 (6 bases). Germline V gene data show CDR1 as MNHEY and CDR2 as SVGAGI. V was trimmed by 0 bases and J by 4 bases, leaving 15 bases between them. The CDR3 extends over 16 amino acids. The CDR3 loop is CASSYSSFGRGYGYTF. Here the CDR3 DNA reads TGTGCCAGCAGTTACTCGAGTTTTGGCAGGGGCTATGGCTACACCTTC.

This clonotype was counted between two and nine times. V and J are TRBV7-3 and TRBJ2-3, with D perhaps matching TRBD1 or TRBD2 (5 bases each). V lost 6 bases and J lost 0, with 10 bases in between. This CDR3 is 14 amino acids long. Germline V gene lookup returns CDR1 SGHTA and CDR2 FQGTGA. For the CDR3, the DNA is TGTGCCAGCAGACGGGACCCGAGCACAGATACGCAGTATTTT. Protein sequence: CASRRDPSTDTQYF.

In the case of this clonotype: At one of its ends the junction is not consistent with the germline gene, which may arise from a read error. The chain combines TRBV6-5 with TRBJ2-5; possible D gene TRBD1, 5 bases. The CDR3 is 11 amino acids. Germline V lookup: CDR1 MNHEY, CDR2 SVGAGI. CDR3 region: CASGVGPGRGF. For the CDR3, the DNA is TGTGCCAGCGGGGTAGGGCCAGGAAGGGGCTTC.

This rearrangement joins TRBV12-3 or TRBV12-4 to TRBJ1-4; TRBD1 might be the D (5 bases). There are 12 residues in the CDR3. Trimming left V 2 bases short and J 10 bases short, with 8 bases between. For the CDR3, the DNA is TGTGCCAGCAGTTTAAGGCAGGGAAAACTGTTTTTT. Its protein is CASSLRQGKLFF.

This clonotype was seen a handful of times. V usage is TRBV29-1 and J usage is TRBJ2-2, with a weak D call TRBD1 (5 bases). Germline V gene lookup returns CDR1 SQVTM and CDR2 ANQGSEA. CDR3 length: 14 amino acids. V lost 6 bases, J lost 1 base, and 12 bases lay in between. Here the CDR3 DNA reads TGCAGCGTGTACAGGTTAGGGAACACCGGGGAGCTGTTTTTT. This codes for CSVYRLGNTGELFF.

A few counts support this clonotype. This rearrangement joins TRBV29-1 to TRBJ2-3, with 13 bases that match TRBD2. The junction had 9 bases not matched to a gene; V was cut back by 4 bases and J by 5 bases. Looked up from germline, CDR1 is SQVTM and CDR2 is ANQGSEA. The CDR3 sequence is 16 residues long. The DNA of the CDR3 is TGCAGCGTTGTAAGGGGGACTAGCGGGGTTGGAGATACGCAGTATTTT. Its protein is CSVVRGTSGVGDTQYF.

This clonotype was seen many times. This chain links TRBV6-1 with TRBJ2-2; 7 nucleotides align to TRBD2. The junction had 4 bases not matched to a gene; V was cut back by 6 bases and J by 0 bases. From germline, CDR1 is MNHNS and CDR2 SASEGT. The CDR3 has 15 residues. The CDR3 is CASSPAGANTGELFF. CDR3 nucleotide sequence: TGTGCCAGCAGCCCCGCGGGGGCGAACACCGGGGAGCTGTTTTTT.